These 12 T cell receptor beta chains share one sample of origin, sequenced in a study of vaccination and CD4 T cells after COVID-19 (dated by TCRdb to the early 2020s). Interpreted using the paper, the treatment or condition label stands for: approximately nine-day PBMC culture with coronavirus spike peptide pools or control peptides (ViraFEST assay). The method was PCR. The sequencer listed for this sample is Illumina iSeq 100. DNA from cultured CD4+ T cells underwent TCR sequencing with the Oncomine TCR Beta short-read assay at the Johns Hopkins FTIC core. The public reads were reanalyzed by TCRdb: fastp trimming at Q25, MiXCR alignment, in-frame beta chains only. For every CDR3 protein sequence, its rows merge into one entry that carries the most common genes and DNA. The sample data list approximately 15,000 distinct CDR3 sequences, and approximately 51% of these were observed just once. The biggest ten clones account for 15% to 20% of the sample.

No antigen is known for these receptors. Sample: CD4+ T cells from blood, cultured in vitro, taken before SARS-CoV-2 vaccination. These TCRs come from a human donor who had recovered from COVID-19.

The rearrangement uses TRBV5-1 and TRBJ2-2; D uncertain. This CDR3 is 14 amino acids long. With 1 base removed from V and 1 base from J, the gap between germline ends came to 5 bases. Looked up from germline, CDR1 is SGHRS and CDR2 is YFSETQ. CDR3 in DNA: TGCGCCAGCAGCTTGCAAGAGAACACCGGGGAGCTGTTTTTT. Translation gives CASSLQENTGELFF.

The rearrangement uses TRBV7-2 and TRBJ1-5; D is unclear. CDR1 SGHTA and CDR2 FQGNSA come from the germline V gene. The CDR3 has 14 residues. Trimming took off 4 bases at V and 3 bases at J, with 10 bases between the two ends. CDR3 sequence reads: CASSSGIINQPQHF. DNA for the CDR3: TGTGCCAGCAGCTCTGGGATCATCAATCAGCCCCAGCATTTT. The whole variable domain, filled in from reference TRBV7-2 and TRBJ1-5, reads GAGVSQSPSNKVTEKGKDVELRCDPISGHTALYWYRQSLGQGLEFLIYFQGNSAPDKSGLPSDRFSAERTGGSVSTLTIQRTQQEDSAVYLCASSSGIINQPQHFGDGTRLSIL.

This clonotype was seen a few times. V gene TRBV19 combines with J gene TRBJ2-7; 8 bases agree with TRBD1. V dropped 5 bases and J dropped 3; count of bases not matched to a gene: 3. Germline V CDR1 and CDR2: LNHDA, SQIVND (reference sequence). The CDR3 runs 13 residues. CDR3 amino acids: CASSLGQVYEQYF. In nucleotides, the CDR3 is TGTGCCAGTAGTCTGGGACAGGTCTACGAGCAGTACTTC.

The V call is TRBV28, the J call TRBJ2-3, with TRBD2 identical over 7 bases. V was pared by 7 bases and J by 3 bases, with 4 bases of the junction left unmatched. The CDR3 extends over 13 amino acids. The germline V gene has CDR1 MDHEN and CDR2 SYDVKM. CDR3 nucleotide sequence: TGTGCCAGCACGGGCGGGAGTACAGATACGCAGTATTTT. As protein: CASTGGSTDTQYF.

The CDR3 coding sequence is TGCGCCAGCAGCCAAGCCCAGTGGCTGATTGATGAGCAGTTCTTC. It yields the protein CASSQAQWLIDEQFF. V usage is TRBV4-1 and J usage is TRBJ2-1, with no clear D. Germline assignment: CDR1 MGHRA and CDR2 YSYEKL. The CDR3 consists of 15 residues. The ends were cut back, 1 base at V and 8 bases at J, with 15 bases in the middle.

The chain recombines TRBV6-1 with TRBJ2-6; D may be TRBD1 (5 bases). CDR3 length: 15 residues. Between the trimmed V and J ends, which lost 8 bases and 1 base, there was a span of 12 bases. Germline V lookup: CDR1 MNHNS, CDR2 SASEGT. In nucleotides, the CDR3 is TGTGCCAGCGCAGGGATGTGGTCTGGGGCCAACGTCCTGACTTTC. Protein sequence: CASAGMWSGANVLTF.

V and J are TRBV12-3 or TRBV12-4 and TRBJ2-1, with D unclear. V was trimmed by 7 bases and J by 0 bases, leaving 7 bases between them. The CDR3 consists of 13 residues. Written as DNA, the CDR3 is TGTGCCAGCACTCCCAGCTCCTACAATGAGCAGTTCTTC. Its protein product is CASTPSSYNEQFF.

The chain links TRBV19 to TRBJ2-1; TRBD2 matches 8 bases. The CDR3 runs 15 residues. Unmatched junction bases numbered 7, after V lost 5 bases and J lost 4 bases. Germline V lookup: CDR1 LNHDA, CDR2 SQIVND (reference sequence). Here the CDR3 DNA reads TGTGCCAGTAGTGTTACTAGCGGAACTTACAATGAGCAGTTCTTC. Protein product: CASSVTSGTYNEQFF.

V is TRBV20-1 and J is TRBJ1-1; tentative D call: TRBD1 (6 bases). The CDR3 consists of 15 residues. The germline V gene has CDR1 DFQATT and CDR2 SNEGSKA (reference sequence). Trimming cost V 5 bases and J 0 bases, with 16 bases left between them. This chain's CDR3 is CSAPPPGQMNTEAFF. The CDR3 DNA reads as TGCAGTGCTCCACCACCGGGACAAATGAACACTGAAGCTTTCTTT.

V is TRBV7-2 and J is TRBJ1-2, with TRBD1 identical over 8 bases. The trim removed 1 base at V and 6 bases at J, leaving 13 bases unmatched. There are 17 residues in the CDR3. Germline-derived CDR1 and CDR2 are SGHTA and FQGNSA. This CDR3 is CASSLGTGKSPGDGYTF. The CDR3 bases are TGTGCCAGCAGCTTAGGGACAGGGAAGTCGCCGGGGGATGGCTACACCTTC.

The rearrangement links TRBV4-3 to TRBJ1-1; a possible D gene is TRBD1 (6 bases). This CDR3 spans 14 amino acids. Germline V CDR1 and CDR2: LGHNA, YSLEER. V lost 4 bases, J lost 8 bases, and 17 bases lay in between. For the CDR3, the DNA is TGCGCCAGCAGCCGAGCCCGGGACACCCCGGAAGCTTTCTTT. Its protein is CASSRARDTPEAFF.

The CDR3 nucleotides are TGTGCCAGCAGGCTCAGGACAGGGTTTCTTCCCGAGCAGTACTTC. It specifies CASRLRTGFLPEQYF. The chain uses TRBV2 and TRBJ2-7, with TRBD1 matching 8 bases. The CDR3 extends over 15 amino acids. J gave up 6 bases and V 6 bases, and 13 bases lay outside the gene matches. Per germline, CDR1 SNHLY and CDR2 FYNNEI.